This passage covers 25 T cell receptor beta chains from one sample sequenced in a study of radiotherapy plus CTLA-4 blockade in lung cancer. Generated by immunoSEQ multiplex PCR, the TCRdb table keeps only in-frame clones and is missing some. The data contain approximately 25,000 clones, approximately 80% of them singletons. Source: peripheral blood, taken from a patient treated with radiotherapy plus ipilimumab. Source of these receptors: a human donor with non-small cell lung cancer that progressed on radiotherapy plus ipilimumab.

The J gene is TRBJ2-7, the V gene TRBV11-2, with TRBD2 identical over 14 bases. This CDR3 has 16 amino acids. Germline V lookup: CDR1 SGHAT, CDR2 FQNNGV. With 5 bases clipped from V and 6 bases from J, the junction kept 9 bases outside the gene matches. CDR3 in amino acids: CASSPTSGRGPSEQYF. For the CDR3, the DNA is TGTGCCAGCAGCCCGACTAGCGGGAGGGGACCTAGCGAGCAGTACTTC.

This clone appeared a few times. The rearrangement uses TRBV28 and TRBJ1-1; the D is unclear. The CDR3 sequence is 13 residues long. V lost 3 bases to trimming and J lost 6 bases, with 11 bases between them. Germline V CDR1 and CDR2: MDHEN, SYDVKM. In nucleotides, the CDR3 is TGTGCCAGCAGTTTCCGGGGAGGAGCTGAAGCTTTCTTT. Translating gives CASSFRGGAEAFF.

The sample holds one count of this clone. CDR3 in DNA: TGTGCCAGCAGTTCCCCGGGACAGGGGGGTTCAACTGAGCAGTTCTTC. Amino acids: CASSSPGQGGSTEQFF. The rearrangement joins TRBV27 to TRBJ2-1, with 11 bases identical to TRBD1. The CDR3 runs to 16 residues. The junction had 11 bases not matched to a gene; V was cut back by 4 bases and J by 9 bases. Germline V gene sequence: CDR1 MNHEY, CDR2 SMNVEV (reference sequence).

This chain links TRBV18 with TRBJ1-2; 9 bases map to TRBD1. Trimming removed 6 bases from V and 8 bases from J; junction bases left unmatched: 13. The CDR3 spans 15 residues. The V gene's germline CDR1 is KGHSH and CDR2 LQKENI. CDR3: CASSPGQGLEEGYTF. CDR3 nucleotides: TGTGCCAGCTCCCCTGGACAGGGGTTAGAAGAAGGCTACACCTTC. Drawing the rest from reference TRBV18 and TRBJ1-2, the complete variable domain is NAGVMQNPRHLVRRRGQEARLRCSPMKGHSHVYWYRQLPEEGLKFMVYLQKENIIDESGMPKERFSAEFPKEGPSILRIQQVVRGDSAAYFCASSPGQGLEEGYTFGSGTRLTVV.

The chain carries TRBV5-5 and TRBJ1-4; the D is unclear. Germline V gene data show CDR1 as SGHKS and CDR2 as YYEKEE (reference sequence). This CDR3 comprises 16 residues. Trimming cost V 4 bases and J 5 bases, with 18 bases left between them. Written as DNA, the CDR3 is TGTGCCAGCAGCAGTCGTGTAGGGCCGGAGAATGAAAAACTGTTTTTT. This translates into CASSSRVGPENEKLFF. The whole variable domain, remainder taken from reference TRBV5-5 and TRBJ1-4, is DAGVTQSPTHLIKTRGQQVTLRCSPISGHKSVSWYQQVLGQGPQFIFQYYEKEERGRGNFPDRFSARQFPNYSSELNVNALLLGDSALYLCASSSRVGPENEKLFFGSGTQLSVL.

The rearrangement uses TRBV5-5 and TRBJ1-4; D gene ambiguous. The CDR3 spans 16 residues. V lost 2 bases, J lost 6 bases, and 17 bases lay in between. Germline CDR1 SGHKS, CDR2 YYEKEE (reference sequence). The CDR3 bases are TGTGCCAGCAGCTTAATAGGGCGCAACTATGATGAAAAACTGTTTTTT. This codes for CASSLIGRNYDEKLFF.

The chain joins TRBV5-1 to TRBJ1-5, with TRBD1 identical over 10 bases. This CDR3 is 16 amino acids long. Per germline, CDR1 SGHRS and CDR2 YFSETQ. V trimming: 0 bases; J trimming: 1 base; junction bases outside the gene matches: 1. The CDR3 is CASSLGQGASNQPQHF. The CDR3 bases are TGCGCCAGCAGCTTGGGACAGGGGGCGAGCAATCAGCCCCAGCATTTT.

The chain carries TRBV11-3 and TRBJ2-1; tentative D call: TRBD2 (6 bases). Germline V lookup: CDR1 SGHNT, CDR2 YENEEA. The CDR3 covers 17 residues. Trimming removed 1 base from V and 5 bases from J, with 18 bases in between. The CDR3 region is CASSLGSGGPVHNEQFF. The CDR3 region has the DNA TGTGCCAGCAGCTTAGGTAGCGGAGGCCCAGTCCACAATGAGCAGTTCTTC.

The chain is built from TRBV28 and TRBJ1-5; D gene uncertain. The V end lost 2 bases, the J end lost 2 bases, and 10 bases lay between the germline ends. The CDR3 runs to 15 residues. The germline gives CDR1 MDHEN, CDR2 SYDVKM. The CDR3 is CASSLQPGGNQPQHF. In DNA, the CDR3 is TGTGCCAGCAGTTTACAGCCTGGTGGCAATCAGCCCCAGCATTTT.

CDR3: CASSLALVTSMNTGELFF. As DNA, the CDR3 is TGTGCCAGCAGCTTAGCCCTAGTCACAAGCATGAACACCGGGGAGCTGTTTTTT. This sequence joins TRBV7-8 and TRBJ2-2; D uncertain. The V gene's germline CDR1 is SGHVS and CDR2 FQNEAQ. The CDR3 is 18 residues long. The V end lost 0 bases, the J end lost 1 base, and 15 bases lay between the germline ends.

The chain uses TRBV19 and TRBJ2-2; 9 bases agree with TRBD1. Unmatched junction bases numbered 2, after V lost 6 bases and J lost 3 bases. This CDR3 is built from 14 residues. CDR1 and CDR2 (germline): LNHDA, SQIVND (reference sequence). The CDR3 nucleotides read TGTGCCAGTAGGTGGACAGGGGACACCGGGGAGCTGTTTTTT. This codes for CASRWTGDTGELFF.

The V call is TRBV7-2, the J call TRBJ2-1; D perhaps matches TRBD1 (6 bases). Germline V gene lookup returns CDR1 SGHTA and CDR2 FQGNSA. The CDR3 contains 14 residues. V lost 3 bases to trimming and J lost 2 bases, with 8 bases between them. The CDR3 DNA sequence: TGTGCCAGCAGCTTCCGGACAGCCTACAATGAGCAGTTCTTC. Translated, it gives CASSFRTAYNEQFF. The complete variable domain, with remaining parts taken from reference TRBV7-2 and TRBJ2-1, reads GAGVSQSPSNKVTEKGKDVELRCDPISGHTALYWYRQSLGQGLEFLIYFQGNSAPDKSGLPSDRFSAERTGGSVSTLTIQRTQQEDSAVYLCASSFRTAYNEQFFGPGTRLTVL.

This clone was seen only once. CDR3 loop: CASSLVPSAEAFF. CDR3 in DNA: TGCGCCAGCAGCTTGGTTCCGAGCGCTGAAGCTTTCTTT. V is TRBV5-1 and J is TRBJ1-1, with D uncertain. Germline V gene sequence: CDR1 SGHRS, CDR2 YFSETQ. This CDR3 spans 13 amino acids. Trimming took 0 bases from V and 6 from J, leaving 9 bases between them. The full variable domain, with the rest looked up from reference TRBV5-1 and TRBJ1-1, is KAGVTQTPRYLIKTRGQQVTLSCSPISGHRSVSWYQQTPGQGLQFLFEYFSETQRNKGNFPGRFSGRQFSNSRSEMNVSTLELGDSALYLCASSLVPSAEAFFGQGTRLTVV.

The chain couples TRBV5-1 to TRBJ2-5; 7 nucleotides line up with TRBD1. The J call may be in error: the DNA end matches TRBJ2-7 better. Germline CDR1 is SGHRS and CDR2 is YFSETQ. This CDR3 contains 15 residues. The CDR3, as DNA: TGCGCCAGCAGCTTGGATCCGAGGGACAGCTACGAGCAGTACTTC. This sequence encodes CASSLDPRDSYEQYF.

This chain links TRBV2 with TRBJ1-2; 9 nucleotides agree with TRBD1. CDR3 size: 13 residues. The germline CDR1 and CDR2 sequences are SNHLY and FYNNEI. V lost 9 bases, J lost 2 bases, and 4 bases stayed unmatched. CDR3: CARSGQGNYGYTF. CDR3 in DNA: TGTGCCAGATCCGGACAGGGGAACTATGGCTACACCTTC.

V is TRBV7-8 and J is TRBJ2-5; 10 nucleotides line up with TRBD2. Germline V lookup: CDR1 SGHVS, CDR2 FQNEAQ. This CDR3 is built from 16 residues. With V trimmed by 5 bases and J by 5 bases, 11 bases remained unmatched. DNA for the CDR3: TGTGCCAGCAGCCGCCTCAGCGGGAGGGGGGAGGAGACCCAGTACTTC. Residues: CASSRLSGRGEETQYF.

This chain links TRBV4-3 with TRBJ1-6; D call uncertain. Trimming pared 3 bases from V and 8 bases from J, leaving 8 bases between. The length of the CDR3 is 13 residues. CDR1 is LGHNA and CDR2 is YSLEER in the germline V gene. CDR3 loop: CASSQSRDSPLHF. The CDR3 DNA follows: TGCGCCAGCAGCCAGTCCCGGGATTCACCCCTCCACTTT.

This chain connects TRBV7-8 to TRBJ1-1, with D unclear. Germline lookup yields CDR1 SGHVS and CDR2 FQNEAQ. V gave up 4 bases and J gave up 5 bases, with 11 bases separating them. This CDR3 has 13 residues. CDR3: CASSSSQGTEAFF. The CDR3 region has the DNA TGTGCCAGCAGCTCGAGCCAAGGGACTGAAGCTTTCTTT.

This chain uses TRBV2 with TRBJ1-6, with D hard to call. The germline CDR1 and CDR2 sequences are SNHLY and FYNNEI. The CDR3 contains 12 residues. V lost 7 bases, J lost 8 bases, and 9 bases lay in between. The CDR3 nucleotides are TGTGCCAGCATTCGGACCGATTCACCCCTCCACTTT. It yields the protein CASIRTDSPLHF.

V is TRBV28 and J is TRBJ2-7; 7 bases fit TRBD2. V lost 4 bases, J lost 2 bases, and 5 bases stayed unmatched. The germline CDR1 and CDR2 sequences are MDHEN and SYDVKM. The CDR3 runs 14 residues. The chain's CDR3 is CASSWLAAPYEQYF. Here the CDR3 DNA reads TGTGCCAGCAGTTGGCTAGCGGCCCCCTACGAGCAGTACTTC. Supplemented by reference TRBV28 and TRBJ2-7, the full variable domain reads DVKVTQSSRYLVKRTGEKVFLECVQDMDHENMFWYRQDPGLGLRLIYFSYDVKMKEKGDIPEGYSVSREKKERFSLILESASTNQTSMYLCASSWLAAPYEQYFGPGTRLTVT.

The chain combines TRBV7-8 with TRBJ2-5; no clear D gene. The CDR3 covers 15 residues. V was clipped by 1 base and J by 5 bases, with 14 bases between them. Germline-derived CDR1 and CDR2 are SGHVS and FQNEAQ. The CDR3 sequence is CASSLEGFLGETQYF. The CDR3 DNA reads TGTGCCAGCAGCTTAGAGGGCTTCTTAGGGGAGACCCAGTACTTC.

The rearrangement uses TRBV7-9 and TRBJ2-5; 8 positions agree with TRBD2. Germline-derived CDR1 and CDR2 are SEHNR and FQNEAQ (reference sequence). Trimming removed 5 bases from V and 5 bases from J; junction bases left unmatched: 10. The CDR3 has 15 residues. The CDR3 sequence is CASSLTGGPLETQYF. The DNA for the CDR3 is TGTGCCAGCAGCCTCACGGGGGGGCCTTTGGAGACCCAGTACTTC. Using reference TRBV7-9 and TRBJ2-5 for the parts outside the CDR3, the full variable domain is DTGVSQNPRHKITKRGQNVTFRCDPISEHNRLYWYRQTLGQGPEFLTYFQNEAQLEKSRLLSDRFSAERPKGSFSTLEIQRTEQGDSAMYLCASSLTGGPLETQYFGPGTRLLVL.

This clone turned up a few times. V usage is TRBV15 and J usage is TRBJ2-7; unclear D gene. V dropped 3 bases and J dropped 8 bases, with 8 bases sitting between them. Germline V gene sequence: CDR1 LNHNV, CDR2 YYDKDF (reference sequence). The CDR3 length is 11 residues. The CDR3: CATSRATKQYF. Here the CDR3 DNA reads TGTGCCACCAGCAGGGCTACGAAGCAGTACTTC.

This clone was seen a single time. V usage is TRBV11-2 and J usage is TRBJ2-7, with a weak D call TRBD1 (6 bases). The CDR3 is made up of 14 amino acids. Germline V gene lookup returns CDR1 SGHAT and CDR2 FQNNGV. Trimming removed 5 bases from V and 3 bases from J, with 14 bases in between. CDR3 protein: CASSPMDSNYEQYF. CDR3 nucleotide sequence: TGTGCCAGCAGCCCAATGGACAGCAACTACGAGCAGTACTTC.

This sequence joins TRBV2 and TRBJ1-1, with 7 bases aligning to TRBD1. Germline V gene data show CDR1 as SNHLY and CDR2 as FYNNEI. CDR3 length: 13 amino acids. V dropped 10 bases and J dropped 6; count of bases not matched to a gene: 11. The CDR3 bases are TGTGCCACAACACTCGGACAGGCTCCTGAAGCTTTCTTT. Amino acid sequence: CATTLGQAPEAFF.